This TCR beta chain is drawn from a study of cytomegalovirus exposure and HLA in healthy donors. Study-wide points: Several of the most significant clusters appeared, in a later analysis, to be linked to common viral pathogens. Most of the TCR beta V segments (in an earlier analysis) were productive either about 87% or about 30% of the time.

In regard to this clone: Its specificity is not known.

Both 60 Vbeta primers and 13 Jbeta primers went into the PCR. Only in-frame clones appear in the TCRdb table, and some are missing; sequencing was by immunoSEQ multiplex PCR. This table has about 170,000 clones, roughly 80% appearing once. This CDR3 comprises 14 residues. CDR1 and CDR2 from the germline V gene are SGHDT and YYEEEE. J was trimmed by 3 bases and V by 4 bases; bases with no gene match: 6. The rearrangement links TRBV5-6 to TRBJ2-5; 7 bases are a match to TRBD2. The origin of this receptor is a male donor in good health and CMV-seronegative. Sequenced: PBMCs. This chain's CDR3 is CASSPGGEEETQYF. The CDR3 DNA reads as TGTGCCAGCAGCCCTGGGGGGGAAGAAGAGACCCAGTACTTC.